The 6 T cell receptor beta chains below come from one sample, sequenced in a study of shared clonotypes between healthy human individuals (dated by TCRdb to about 2020). Library preparation employed the immunoSEQ multiplex PCR assay. TCRdb took over this immuneACCESS table, retaining in-frame rearrangements with V and J assigned. Such tables are incomplete; in checked studies, under half of the missing clones stem from an unresolved V gene, and the remainder is unexplained. Recorded for this sample are more than 2 million clones; 95% of them occurred a single time. The ten largest clones represent 0.13% of the sample. Sequencing input: naive CD4+ T cells sorted from blood. The meaning of the sample's cell subset or site label: CD45RA+ positively selected. The source of these receptors is a man between 18 and 35 years old in good health.

Points on this clone: This sample includes further DNA sequences coding for the same CDR3. The chain is built from TRBV6-5 and TRBJ2-7, with D unclear. Trimming stripped 5 bases from V and 3 bases from J, with 5 bases between. The CDR3 length is 11 residues. Germline lookup yields CDR1 MNHEY and CDR2 SVGAGI. CDR3 bases: TGTGCCAGCAGTACTTACTACGAGCAGTACTTC. Its translation is CASSTYYEQYF.

On this clone: This specimen includes other DNA sequences encoding the same CDR3. This chain uses TRBV28 with TRBJ1-1; no firm D call. Germline loops: CDR1 MDHEN, CDR2 SYDVKM. The CDR3 extends over 13 amino acids. V lost 1 base and J lost 5, with 8 bases in between. This CDR3 is CASSLYRGTEAFF. DNA of the CDR3: TGTGCCAGCAGTTTATACCGGGGAACTGAAGCTTTCTTT.

The V and J genes are TRBV28 and TRBJ1-6; D is uncertain. CDR1 and CDR2 (germline): MDHEN, SYDVKM. V was trimmed by 7 bases and J by 3 bases, leaving 16 bases between them. This CDR3 has 16 residues. The DNA of the CDR3 is TGTGCCAGCAACAAGATAGGTTCCTTCTATAATTCACCCCTCCACTTT. Its translation is CASNKIGSFYNSPLHF. The full variable domain, with the rest looked up from reference TRBV28 and TRBJ1-6, is DVKVTQSSRYLVKRTGEKVFLECVQDMDHENMFWYRQDPGLGLRLIYFSYDVKMKEKGDIPEGYSVSREKKERFSLILESASTNQTSMYLCASNKIGSFYNSPLHFGNGTRLTVT.

This chain connects TRBV7-2 to TRBJ2-3; weak D call: TRBD1 (6 bases). Deletions cut 0 bases from V and 4 bases from J, with 14 bases between. The germline CDR1 and CDR2 sequences are SGHTA and FQGNSA. The length of the CDR3 is 16 residues. The DNA of the CDR3 is TGTGCCAGCAGCTTAGCGGGGGCAGCGGTTTCAGATACGCAGTATTTT. Translating gives CASSLAGAAVSDTQYF.

This chain joins TRBV30 and TRBJ2-7, with TRBD1 matching 12 bases. Germline trimming cut 8 bases from V and 5 bases from J; bases unmatched to any gene: 4. There are 12 residues in the CDR3. Germline loops: CDR1 GTSNPN, CDR2 SVGIG (reference sequence). This CDR3 reads CAGGQGADEQYF. For the CDR3, the DNA is TGTGCCGGGGGACAGGGGGCTGACGAGCAGTACTTC.

The rearrangement uses TRBV12-5 and TRBJ2-7; TRBD1 or TRBD2 may be the D gene (5 bases each). The germline gives CDR1 LGHNT, CDR2 FRNRAP. Between the trimmed V and J ends, which lost 2 bases and 2 bases, there was a span of 16 bases. The CDR3 covers 16 residues. This CDR3 reads CASGLPRLGTAYEQYF. The CDR3 coding sequence is TGTGCTAGTGGTTTGCCCCGCTTAGGGACGGCCTACGAGCAGTACTTC.